Below are 5 T cell receptor beta chains sequenced from a single sample in a study of patients and donors after allogeneic stem cell transplantation. TCRdb reprocessed the RT-PCR reads via MiXCR and lists one record per CDR3 protein. Among around 90,000 distinct CDR3 sequences listed, about 48% were seen once. The sequenced sample was blood, either unsorted or a sorted T cell fraction (not recorded which). The receptors come from a human donor who was either an allogeneic HSCT recipient or a stem cell or donor lymphocyte infusion donor (not recorded which). It is not recorded whose cells these are; they may come from a transplant donor.

There are a few counts of this clonotype. V usage is TRBV28 and J usage is TRBJ1-5; D remains unclear. Germline CDR1 MDHEN, CDR2 SYDVKM. This CDR3 spans 15 amino acids. Trimming took 4 bases from V and 3 from J, leaving 13 bases between them. The CDR3 spells CASSYSFKTNQPQHF. In DNA, the CDR3 is TGTGCCAGCAGTTATAGCTTTAAAACCAATCAGCCCCAGCATTTT.

This clonotype was recorded a few times. V is TRBV4-3 and J is TRBJ1-1; no clear D. The CDR3 is made up of 13 amino acids. Trimming removed 1 base from V and 5 bases from J, with 8 bases in between. Per germline, CDR1 LGHNA and CDR2 YSLEER. In nucleotides, the CDR3 is TGCGCCAGCAGCCAAGGGCCGGGGACTGAAGCTTTCTTT. It yields the protein CASSQGPGTEAFF.

CDR3 residues: CSAKRGFTF. The CDR3 nucleotides read TGCAGTGCCAAGAGGGGGTTCACCTTC. The chain recombines TRBV20-1 with TRBJ1-2; TRBD1 might be the D (6 bases). This CDR3 has 9 residues. Trimming removed 6 bases from V and 13 bases from J, with 12 bases in between. Per the germline V gene, CDR1 is DFQATT and CDR2 is SNEGSKA (reference sequence).

V gene TRBV7-2 combines with J gene TRBJ2-2, with D uncertain. This CDR3 has 14 residues. V lost 5 bases and J 6 bases, leaving 13 bases between the germline ends. CDR1 is SGHTA, CDR2 FQGNSA, per germline. CDR3 loop: CASSLPPPAGELFF. In DNA form, the CDR3 reads TGTGCCAGCAGCCTCCCCCCGCCAGCCGGGGAGCTGTTTTTT. Drawing the rest from reference TRBV7-2 and TRBJ2-2, the complete variable domain is GAGVSQSPSNKVTEKGKDVELRCDPISGHTALYWYRQSLGQGLEFLIYFQGNSAPDKSGLPSDRFSAERTGGSVSTLTIQRTQQEDSAVYLCASSLPPPAGELFFGEGSRLTVL.

This clonotype has a handful of counts. The chain has TRBV6-2 or TRBV6-3 and TRBJ1-1; no firm D call. CDR3 length: 13 amino acids. Trimming stripped 6 bases from V and 2 bases from J, with 10 bases between. Germline values: CDR1 MNHEY, CDR2 SVGEGT. The CDR3 DNA is TGTGCCAGCAGCGACCCGCCAAACACTGAAGCTTTCTTT. It yields the protein CASSDPPNTEAFF.